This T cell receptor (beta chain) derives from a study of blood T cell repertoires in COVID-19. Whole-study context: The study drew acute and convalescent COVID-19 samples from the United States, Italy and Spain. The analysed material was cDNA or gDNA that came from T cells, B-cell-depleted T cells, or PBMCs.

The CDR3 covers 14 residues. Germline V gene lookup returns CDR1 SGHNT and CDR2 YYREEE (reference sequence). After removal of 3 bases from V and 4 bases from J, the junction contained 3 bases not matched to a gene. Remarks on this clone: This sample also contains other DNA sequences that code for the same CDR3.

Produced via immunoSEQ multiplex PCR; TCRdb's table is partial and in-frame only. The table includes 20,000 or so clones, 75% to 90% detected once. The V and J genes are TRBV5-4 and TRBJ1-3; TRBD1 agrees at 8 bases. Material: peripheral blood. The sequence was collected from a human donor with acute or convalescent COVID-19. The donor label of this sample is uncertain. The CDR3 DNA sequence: TGTGCCAGCAGCTCCCAGGGGGCAGGAAACACCATATATTTT. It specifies CASSSQGAGNTIYF.